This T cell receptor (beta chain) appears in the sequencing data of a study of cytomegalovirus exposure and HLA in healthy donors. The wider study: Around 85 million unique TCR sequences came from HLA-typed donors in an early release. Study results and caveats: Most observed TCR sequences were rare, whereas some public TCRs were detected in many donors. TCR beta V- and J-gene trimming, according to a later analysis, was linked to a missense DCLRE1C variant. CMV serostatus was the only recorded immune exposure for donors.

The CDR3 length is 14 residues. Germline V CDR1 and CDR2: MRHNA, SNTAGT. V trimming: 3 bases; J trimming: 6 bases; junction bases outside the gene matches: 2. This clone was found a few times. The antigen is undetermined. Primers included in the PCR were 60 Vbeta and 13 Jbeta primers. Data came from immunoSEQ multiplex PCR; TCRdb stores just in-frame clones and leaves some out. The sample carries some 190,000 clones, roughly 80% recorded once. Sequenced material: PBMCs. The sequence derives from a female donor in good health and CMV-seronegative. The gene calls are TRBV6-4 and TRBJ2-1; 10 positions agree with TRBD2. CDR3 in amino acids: CASSEGLAVNEQFF. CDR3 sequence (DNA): TGTGCCAGCAGTGAAGGACTAGCGGTCAATGAGCAGTTCTTC.